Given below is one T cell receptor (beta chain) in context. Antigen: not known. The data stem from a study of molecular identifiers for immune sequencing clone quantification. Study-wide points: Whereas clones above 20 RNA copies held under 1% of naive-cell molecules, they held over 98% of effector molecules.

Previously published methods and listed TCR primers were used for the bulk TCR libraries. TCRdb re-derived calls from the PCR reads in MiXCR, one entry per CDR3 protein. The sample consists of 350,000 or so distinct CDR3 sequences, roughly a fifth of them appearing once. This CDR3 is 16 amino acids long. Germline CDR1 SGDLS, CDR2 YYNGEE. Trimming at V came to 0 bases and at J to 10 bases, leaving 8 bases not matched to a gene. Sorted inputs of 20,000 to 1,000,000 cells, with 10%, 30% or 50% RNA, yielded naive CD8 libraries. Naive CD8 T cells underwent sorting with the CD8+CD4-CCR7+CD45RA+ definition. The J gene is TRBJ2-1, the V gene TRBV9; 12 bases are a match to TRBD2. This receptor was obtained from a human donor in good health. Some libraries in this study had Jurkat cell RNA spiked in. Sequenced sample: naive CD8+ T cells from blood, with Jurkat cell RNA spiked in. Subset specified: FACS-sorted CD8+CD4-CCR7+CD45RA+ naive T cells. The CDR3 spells CASSVGLAGGGGEQFF. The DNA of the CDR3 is TGTGCCAGCAGCGTAGGGCTAGCGGGAGGGGGAGGGGAGCAGTTCTTC.